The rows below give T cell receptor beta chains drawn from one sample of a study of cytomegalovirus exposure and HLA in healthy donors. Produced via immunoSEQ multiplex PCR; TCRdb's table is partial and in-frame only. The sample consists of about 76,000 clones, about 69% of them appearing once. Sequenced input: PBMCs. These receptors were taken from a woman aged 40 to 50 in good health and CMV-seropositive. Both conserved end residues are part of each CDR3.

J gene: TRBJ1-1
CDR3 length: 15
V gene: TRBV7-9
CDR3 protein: CASSLVSGMNTEAFF

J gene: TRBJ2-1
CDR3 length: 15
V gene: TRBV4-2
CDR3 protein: CASSPGQGQYNEQFF

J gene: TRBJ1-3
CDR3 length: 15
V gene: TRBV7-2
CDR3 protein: CASSALGQSGNTIYF

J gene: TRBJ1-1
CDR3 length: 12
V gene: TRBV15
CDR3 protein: CATSRARTEAFF

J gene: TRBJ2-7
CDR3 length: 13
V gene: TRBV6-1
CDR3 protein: CASRGGSGYEQYF

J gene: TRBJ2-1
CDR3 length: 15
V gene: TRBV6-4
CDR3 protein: CASSGLAGGYNEQFF

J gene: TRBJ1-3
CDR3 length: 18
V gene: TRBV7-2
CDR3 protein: CASSFFPPGQLSGNTIYF

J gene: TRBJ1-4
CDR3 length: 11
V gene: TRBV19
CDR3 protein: CASSLTTELFF

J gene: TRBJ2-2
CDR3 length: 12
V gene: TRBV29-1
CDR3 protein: CSVDRGSGELFF

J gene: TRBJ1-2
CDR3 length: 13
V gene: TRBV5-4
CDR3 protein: CASRDRAVYGYTF

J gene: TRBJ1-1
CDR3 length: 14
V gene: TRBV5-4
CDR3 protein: CASSVRGMNTEAFF

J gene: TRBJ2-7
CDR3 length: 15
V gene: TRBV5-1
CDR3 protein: CASSFPGTGVYEQYF

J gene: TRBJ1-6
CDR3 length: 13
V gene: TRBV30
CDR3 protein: CAWSGTRNSPLHF

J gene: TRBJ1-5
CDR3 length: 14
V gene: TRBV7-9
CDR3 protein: CASNRQGSNQPQHF

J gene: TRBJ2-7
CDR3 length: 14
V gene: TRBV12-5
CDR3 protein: CASGLEEGAHEQYF

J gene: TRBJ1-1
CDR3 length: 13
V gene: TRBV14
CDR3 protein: CASSQWANTEAFF

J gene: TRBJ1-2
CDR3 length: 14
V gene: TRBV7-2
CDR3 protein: CASSLAGTVRGYTF

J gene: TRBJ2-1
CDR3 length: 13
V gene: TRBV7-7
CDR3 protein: CAIGTDTYNEQFF

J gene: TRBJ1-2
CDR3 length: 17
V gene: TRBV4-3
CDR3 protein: CASSQDLLTGANYGYTF

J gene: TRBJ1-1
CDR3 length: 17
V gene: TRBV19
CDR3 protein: CASSLDRNVVVVTEAFF

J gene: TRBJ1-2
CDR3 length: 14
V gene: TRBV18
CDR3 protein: CASSYNGGIRGYTF

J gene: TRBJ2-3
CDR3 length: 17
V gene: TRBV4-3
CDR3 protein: CASSQDGLAGVTDTQYF

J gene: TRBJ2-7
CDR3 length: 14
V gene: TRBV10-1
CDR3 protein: CASSLAGGGYEQYF

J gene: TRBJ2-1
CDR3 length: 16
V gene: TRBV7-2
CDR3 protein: CASSFKREQRNNEQFF

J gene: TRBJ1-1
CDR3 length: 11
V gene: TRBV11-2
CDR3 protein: CASTLYTEAFF

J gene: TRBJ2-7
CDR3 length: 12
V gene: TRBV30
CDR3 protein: CAWGGGGYEQYF

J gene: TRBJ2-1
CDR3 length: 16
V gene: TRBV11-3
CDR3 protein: CASSLESAAGNNEQFF